One sample yielded the 20 T cell receptor beta chains listed below, sequenced in a study of blood T cell repertoires in COVID-19. The table came from immunoSEQ multiplex PCR; TCRdb's copy has only in-frame clones and leaves some out. This table has about 120,000 clones, approximately 87% appearing once. Sequencing was carried out using peripheral blood. These receptors all stem from a young man with acute or convalescent COVID-19.

The chain has TRBV7-2 and TRBJ1-6, with D perhaps TRBD1 (6 bases). Trimming shortened V by 8 bases and J by 16 bases, and 21 bases separated the two germline ends. Germline CDR1 and CDR2: SGHTA and FQGNSA. CDR3 size: 13 residues. CDR3 nucleotide sequence: TGTGCCAGCGCAAACAAGGGGGACCGCCGTCTCCACTTT. Its protein is CASANKGDRRLHF.

V gene TRBV24-1 combines with J gene TRBJ2-3; 7 bases fit TRBD2. Germline-derived CDR1 and CDR2 are KGHDR and SFDVKD. The CDR3 runs 13 residues. Trimming took 10 bases from V and 1 from J; bases not matched to a gene: 4. Here the CDR3 DNA reads TGTGCCACTCGCGGGGGACGCACAGATACGCAGTATTTT. It codes for CATRGGRTDTQYF.

This chain joins TRBV7-3 and TRBJ2-1, with TRBD2 identical over 8 bases. With V trimmed by 4 bases and J by 6 bases, 8 bases remained unmatched. The CDR3 is 15 amino acids. Germline CDR1 SGHTA, CDR2 FQGTGA. In DNA form, the CDR3 reads TGTGCCAGCAGCTCCCCAGGGACTAGGTCCAATGAGCAGTTCTTC. Protein product: CASSSPGTRSNEQFF.

V and J are TRBV5-4 and TRBJ2-2; TRBD2 is a possible D gene (5 bases). Trimming removed 4 bases from V and 1 base from J, with 11 bases in between. CDR1 and CDR2 from the germline V gene are SGHNT and YYREEE (reference sequence). This CDR3 has 15 residues. The CDR3 sequence is CASSLQRGNTGELFF. CDR3 in DNA: TGTGCCAGCAGCCTGCAACGGGGGAACACCGGGGAGCTGTTTTTT.

The rearrangement links TRBV6-4 to TRBJ2-3; tentatively, D is TRBD1 (6 bases). The CDR3 consists of 13 residues. The V end was cut by 5 bases, the J end by 1 base, with 7 bases between. Germline CDR1 MRHNA, CDR2 SNTAGT. The CDR3 DNA follows: TGTGCCAGCAGTACAGGGCGCACAGATACGCAGTATTTT. It codes for CASSTGRTDTQYF.

J is TRBJ2-7 and V is TRBV30; D unresolved. V lost 0 bases and J lost 3, with 9 bases in between. Germline loops: CDR1 GTSNPN, CDR2 SVGIG (reference sequence). The CDR3 consists of 13 residues. The CDR3 DNA reads as TGTGCCTGGAGTGTAAGCATCTACTACGAGCAGTACTTC. This encodes CAWSVSIYYEQYF.

V usage is TRBV10-3 and J usage is TRBJ1-1; D gene unclear. This CDR3 region has 16 residues. CDR1 and CDR2 (germline): ENHRY, SYGVKD. V lost 5 bases and J 1 base, leaving 17 bases between the germline ends. The CDR3 loop is CAISTLGGGGNTEAFF. CDR3 coding DNA: TGTGCCATCAGTACCCTTGGCGGTGGTGGGAACACTGAAGCTTTCTTT.

Worth noting for this clone: Additional DNA sequences in this sample encode the identical CDR3. This sequence joins TRBV30 and TRBJ1-2, with a tentative D call TRBD1 (6 bases). V dropped 0 bases and J dropped 4 bases, with 12 bases sitting between them. Germline V CDR1 and CDR2: GTSNPN, SVGIG (reference sequence). The CDR3 runs 14 residues. CDR3 coding DNA: TGTGCCTGGAGTGTACGAGGGGGGGGCTATGGCTACACCTTC. Translation: CAWSVRGGGYGYTF.

This rearrangement joins TRBV19 to TRBJ1-1; 8 nucleotides align to TRBD1. Germline CDR1 reads LNHDA; CDR2 reads SQIVND (reference sequence). This CDR3 contains 14 residues. The V gene end was trimmed by 6 bases and the J gene end by 0 bases; junction bases not matched to a gene: 3. The DNA of the CDR3 is TGTGCCAGTAGATGGACAGGGATGAACACTGAAGCTTTCTTT. It yields the protein CASRWTGMNTEAFF.

The rearrangement uses TRBV4-1 and TRBJ2-5, with 7 bases identical to TRBD2. CDR1 is MGHRA, CDR2 YSYEKL, per germline. J was trimmed by 7 bases and V by 3 bases; bases with no gene match: 11. The CDR3 extends over 15 amino acids. As DNA, the CDR3 is TGCGCCAGCAGCCAGCCGCTGGGGGGGAAAGGGACCCAGTACTTC. Its translation is CASSQPLGGKGTQYF.

This chain uses TRBV19 with TRBJ2-1, with D perhaps matching TRBD1 (7 bases). This CDR3 comprises 16 residues. CDR1 and CDR2 (germline): LNHDA, SQIVND (reference sequence). V was cut by 4 bases and J by 7 bases, with 20 bases left in between. Here the CDR3 DNA reads TGTGCCAGTAGTACCGCCTACAGGGGAGGTGGAAATGAGCAGTTCTTC. This sequence encodes CASSTAYRGGGNEQFF.

The chain joins TRBV5-6 to TRBJ2-3, with a possible D match to TRBD2 (7 bases). V was shortened by 1 base and J by 4 bases, with 10 bases between the two germline ends. This CDR3 region has 14 residues. Germline CDR1 and CDR2: SGHDT and YYEEEE. CDR3 loop: CASSLPGGSDTQYF. DNA of the CDR3: TGTGCCAGCAGCTTGCCGGGGGGCTCAGATACGCAGTATTTT.

This clone was picked up one time. The chain joins TRBV15 to TRBJ2-7, with TRBD1 matching 7 bases. The V gene end was trimmed by 3 bases and the J gene end by 2 bases; junction bases not matched to a gene: 13. The germline CDR1 and CDR2 sequences are LNHNV and YYDKDF (reference sequence). The CDR3 is made up of 17 amino acids. CDR3 residues: CATSSRPMTGNPYEQYF. CDR3 bases: TGTGCCACCAGCAGTCGCCCAATGACAGGGAACCCCTACGAGCAGTACTTC.

The chain combines TRBV7-9 with TRBJ2-7, with D tentatively TRBD2 (5 bases). Trimming removed 5 bases at V and 6 bases at J, with 11 bases between. The CDR3 length is 12 residues. CDR1 is SEHNR, CDR2 FQNEAQ, per germline (reference sequence). The CDR3 sequence is CASSPARGEQYF. In nucleotides, the CDR3 is TGTGCCAGCAGCCCTGCTCGGGGCGAGCAGTACTTC.

The J gene is TRBJ1-6, the V gene TRBV7-8; D gene unclear. Germline V lookup: CDR1 SGHVS, CDR2 FQNEAQ. V lost 5 bases, J lost 0 bases, and 14 bases lay in between. The CDR3 covers 17 residues. CDR3 nucleotide sequence: TGTGCCAGCAGCCCGAGCAGGACTAGCTCCTATAATTCACCCCTCCACTTT. Residues: CASSPSRTSSYNSPLHF.

CDR3 DNA sequence: TGCGCCAGCAGTGCGGGACAGTCCACCGGGGAGCTGTTTTTT. Translating gives CASSAGQSTGELFF. The rearrangement links TRBV5-1 to TRBJ2-2; a possible D gene is TRBD1 (7 bases). Trimming took 5 bases from V and 4 from J, leaving 12 bases between them. Germline lookup yields CDR1 SGHRS and CDR2 YFSETQ. This CDR3 contains 14 residues.

The chain links TRBV20-1 to TRBJ1-2; D uncertain. Trimming pared 3 bases from V and 3 bases from J, leaving 5 bases between. The CDR3 is 11 amino acids. CDR1 and CDR2 from the germline V gene are DFQATT and SNEGSKA (reference sequence). The CDR3 coding sequence is TGCAGTGCTAGGACTGACTATGGCTACACCTTC. It encodes CSARTDYGYTF.

This clone has only a few counts. This chain links TRBV19 with TRBJ1-5, with TRBD1 identical over 10 bases. The germline V gene encodes CDR1 LNHDA and CDR2 SQIVND (reference sequence). The CDR3 consists of 14 residues. Trimming took 6 bases from V and 3 from J; bases not matched to a gene: 2. The CDR3 protein is CASSRQGANQPQHF. The DNA of the CDR3 is TGTGCCAGTAGCCGACAGGGGGCCAATCAGCCCCAGCATTTT.

This clone was observed once. The chain carries TRBV4-1 and TRBJ1-4; D unresolved. Trimming stripped 4 bases from V and 6 bases from J, with 21 bases between. The germline V gene encodes CDR1 MGHRA and CDR2 YSYEKL. The CDR3 extends over 17 amino acids. The chain's CDR3 is CASSPHLWRVSDEKLFF. The CDR3 DNA is TGCGCCAGCAGCCCCCACCTTTGGAGGGTGAGCGATGAAAAACTGTTTTTT.

V usage is TRBV12-3 or TRBV12-4 and J usage is TRBJ1-1, with D unclear. With 7 bases removed from V and 1 base from J, the gap between germline ends came to 7 bases. The CDR3 is made up of 12 amino acids. The CDR3 loop reads CASTRGNTEAFF. The CDR3 DNA follows: TGTGCCAGCACCAGAGGGAACACTGAAGCTTTCTTT.